This paragraph reports one TCR beta chain. Its matching antigen is unknown. Recent vaccinations or acute infections were absent in the healthy HIV-negative adult donors. The data are from a study of shared clonotypes between healthy human individuals. In the study overall: Donor composition was a couple of women and a few men, aged 18 to 49. Study findings and constraints: Investigators expected sequencing depth to affect clonotype sharing among donors.

Using ten immunoSEQ deep assay plates, investigators sequenced unsorted PBMC DNA. Sequencing used immunoSEQ multiplex PCR; TCRdb keeps in-frame clones, though not all of them. Here the sample spans more than 400,000 clones, approximately 81% being singletons. Germline-derived CDR1 and CDR2 are SGHNT and YENEEA. The CDR3 consists of 17 residues. V lost 4 bases and J lost 5; bases outside the gene matches: 13. Material for sequencing was PBMCs. The origin of this receptor is a woman between 40 and 50 years old in good health. Some clones in this sample may be carry-over from other donors' samples. The rearrangement uses TRBV11-3 and TRBJ1-5; TRBD1 aligns across 8 bases. In DNA, the CDR3 is TGTGCCAGCAGCTCGAGAACATATGGACAGGGACATCAGCCCCAGCATTTT. Protein product: CASSSRTYGQGHQPQHF.